This TCR beta chain was recovered during a study of T cells in Graves' hyperthyroidism and ophthalmopathy (dated by TCRdb to the late 2010s). Regarding the study in general: Peripheral blood was sampled at the time of initial diagnosis, prior to any treatment. For training and testing, the 100 or so patients in the discovery cohort were randomly divided in a 7:3 ratio. TCR V-J signatures able to tell the groups apart were searched for in a discovery cohort of 100 patients, of whom around 42 had Graves' ophthalmopathy and 57 had stable Graves' hyperthyroidism. An independent validation cohort of about 20 hyperthyroidism patients and approximately 17 patients who later progressed to ophthalmopathy tested prospective prediction of ophthalmopathy. Once sampling was done, hyperthyroidism patients were given methimazole at a starting dose of 30 mg daily, whereas ophthalmopathy patients were given high-dose intravenous methylprednisolone. Thyroid tissue and blood T-cell repertoires from six or seven Graves' hyperthyroidism patients were also compared in the study. The paper reports TCR Vbeta CDR3 sequencing of approximately 140 peripheral blood samples: 40 or so ophthalmopathy, about 75 hyperthyroidism and around 17 progressor patients.

This clonotype was counted ten times or more. What antigen it recognizes has not been identified. The record has no base qualities; no much larger clone is one base away. A patient counted as having stable Graves' hyperthyroidism if no progression to ophthalmopathy occurred over 18 months of follow-up. Hyperthyroidism patients were newly diagnosed, had a disease duration of under 2 months, and were aged 18 to 65 years. Patients with uncontrolled infections, other autoimmune diseases, pregnancy or lactation were excluded. Diagnoses relied on clinical symptoms, serum thyroxine and TRAb, thyroid ultrasound and orbital computed tomography. Ficoll-Paque density gradient centrifugation was used to isolate PBMCs from about 10 ml of fresh peripheral blood. Total RNA was extracted with Trizol reagent, and quality was checked on an Agilent 2100 Bioanalyzer. TCR beta CDR3 regions were amplified from RNA transcripts. For the first round of RT-PCR on the TCR CDR3, the HTBI primer set was used together with the Qiagen OneStep RT-PCR kit. A second multiplex PCR round built the libraries, followed by size selection and purification. Paired-end sequencing of the libraries was performed with 100 bp reads on an Illumina HiSeq2000. Turning to the authors' computational methods: SOAPnuke was used to process the raw data, removing reads that contained adapters or uncalled bases, had a mean Phred below 15, or lacked an exact match to the constant primer or identifier. COPE v1.2.5 was used to merge high-quality paired reads, and clonotypes were defined as unique nucleotide sequences. Clonotypes were aligned to IMGT TRBV, TRBD and TRBJ reference segments using MiTCR v1.1. The analysis was restricted to V-J combinations with a frequency above 0.0001, which together covered over 99% of the repertoires. A TCS score was defined as the ratio between F50 (clonal expansion) and ExV (chaos), using BLOSUM62-based TCRdist between CDR3 peptides within each V-J. Welch's t-statistics and random forest reduced 500 to 650 V-J features to 10 to 15, which were used in a naive Bayes classifier (R e1071). TCRdb applied fastp at Q25 and MiXCR to the public reads, then kept only in-frame beta chains. CDR3 protein duplicates are merged, each entry listing the most common genes and DNA. The V and J calls were not made by the authors but by TCRdb's processing. In this sample the table shows 700,000 or so distinct CDR3 sequences, about 16% of which occur a single time. Around 8% of the sample is taken by the ten largest.

The paper's findings and limits, for the study overall: Blood samples also contained most of the expanded thyroid clonotypes (frequency above 0.001), which suggests that blood repertoires may reflect thyroid immune responses. In cross-validation, a model built on a 13 V-J signature told ophthalmopathy apart from stable hyperthyroidism with roughly 87% sensitivity and 81% to 82% specificity, and in testing the same model reached 80%/75%. During validation, the model predicted progression to ophthalmopathy a median of around 6 months ahead of onset, with just under 71% sensitivity and around 73% specificity. No statistical method was used to set the sample size in advance, and investigators knew the group allocation.

V trim: 0 bases; J trim: 3 bases; unmatched bases: 16. The CDR3 runs 18 amino acids, cysteine and phenylalanine included. CDR3 DNA only is kept here, 54 bases in frame from base 1. The germline V gene encodes CDR1 SQVTM and CDR2 ANQGSEA. Sequenced input: blood. The TCR originated in a man between 18 and 35 years old with Graves' hyperthyroidism. The rearranged chain carries TRBV29-1 and TRBJ2-5, and 7 junction bases match TRBD2. The CDR3 corresponds to CSVEEGQRDLWREETQYF. The sequenced DNA: TGCAGCGTTGAAGAGGGTCAGCGGGACCTTTGGAGGGAAGAGACCCAGTACTTC.